The clone carrying this T cell receptor (beta chain) was detected ten times or more. Its specificity is not known. This entry comes from a study of identical twins. Study outcomes and limitations: Abundant beta clonotypes from cord blood bore fewer insertions; memory repertoires lacked this pattern.

Via MiXCR, TCRdb re-called the 5' RACE reads, giving one row per CDR3 protein. Among about 690,000 distinct CDR3 sequences listed, 21% were seen once. The CDR3 runs to 13 residues. The V end was cut by 4 bases, the J end by 4 bases, with 13 bases between. Germline CDR1 and CDR2: SQVTM and ANQGSEA. The same sample was also studied in work on T cells expressing NK-cell markers.

This clonotype was obtained from a woman between 18 and 30 years old in good health. The chain links TRBV29-1 to TRBJ2-5; perhaps TRBD2 as D (5 bases). Material for sequencing was PBMCs. CDR3 nucleotide sequence: TGCAGCGTTGGAACGTTGGCGGGAGAGACCCAGTACTTC. Its protein is CSVGTLAGETQYF. Variable domain in full (rest from reference TRBV29-1 and TRBJ2-5): SAVISQKPSRDICQRGTSLTIQCQVDSQVTMMFWYRQQPGQSLTLIATANQGSEATYESGFVIDKFPISRPNLTFSTLTVSNMSPEDSSIYLCSVGTLAGETQYFGPGTRLLVL.